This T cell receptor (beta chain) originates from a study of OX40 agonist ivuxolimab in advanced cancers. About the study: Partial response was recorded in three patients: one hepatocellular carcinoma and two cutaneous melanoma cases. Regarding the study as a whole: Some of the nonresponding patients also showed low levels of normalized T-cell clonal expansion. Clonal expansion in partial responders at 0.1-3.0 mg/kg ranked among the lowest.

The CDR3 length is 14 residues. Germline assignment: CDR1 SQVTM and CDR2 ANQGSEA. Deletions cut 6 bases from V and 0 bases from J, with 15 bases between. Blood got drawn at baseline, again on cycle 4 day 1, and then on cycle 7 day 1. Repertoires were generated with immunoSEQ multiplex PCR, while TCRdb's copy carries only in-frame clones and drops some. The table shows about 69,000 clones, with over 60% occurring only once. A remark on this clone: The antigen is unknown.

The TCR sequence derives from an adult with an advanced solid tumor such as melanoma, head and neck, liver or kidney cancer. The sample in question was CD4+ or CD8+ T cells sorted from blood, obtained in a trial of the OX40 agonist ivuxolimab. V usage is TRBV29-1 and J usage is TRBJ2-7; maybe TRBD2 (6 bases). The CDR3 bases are TGCAGCGTAACGGGACGGGGGAGCTCCTACGAGCAGTACTTC. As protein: CSVTGRGSSYEQYF.